The clone carrying this TCR beta chain was seen many times. Its specificity is unknown. This sample is drawn from a study of CD8 T cells in ankylosing spondylitis. Broader study findings: The clones that were linked to disease were reported to be significantly enriched in matched synovial fluid samples from ankylosing spondylitis patients. About 8 highly homologous variants made up a TCR beta motif, and this motif appeared characteristic of ankylosing spondylitis blood. Both synovial fluid and blood in reactive arthritis had previously been reported to carry some motif variants.

CDR1 and CDR2 (germline): SGHTA, FQGNSA. V was pared by 5 bases and J by 0 bases, with 8 bases between. This CDR3 is built from 14 residues. Library preparation for TCR beta used quantitative 5'-RACE with molecular barcodes. TCRdb redid the calling of the 5' RACE reads with MiXCR, one entry per CDR3 protein. Here the sample spans about 300,000 distinct CDR3 sequences, around a tenth being singletons. The source material was blood, either unsorted or a sorted T cell fraction (not recorded which). This receptor was taken from a female donor with ankylosing spondylitis or in good health (not recorded which). This chain links TRBV7-2 with TRBJ1-3; the D is unclear. CDR3 region: CASSRANSGNTIYF. In DNA, the CDR3 is TGTGCCAGCAGCAGGGCCAACTCTGGAAACACCATATATTTT.